The next 14 T cell receptor beta chains were all read from a single sample in a study of cytomegalovirus exposure and HLA in healthy donors. The PCR employed 60 Vbeta primers together with 13 Jbeta primers. Only in-frame clones appear in the TCRdb table, and some are missing; sequencing was by immunoSEQ multiplex PCR. The sample yields tens of thousands of clones, of which the top ten take up approximately 2.9%. Specimen: PBMCs. These receptors were collected from a man aged 35 to 55 in good health and CMV-seronegative.

This rearrangement joins TRBV6-1 to TRBJ2-4, with 10 nucleotides matching TRBD2. The CDR3 runs to 14 residues. V lost 7 bases and J lost 7; bases outside the gene matches: 7. Germline CDR1 reads MNHNS; CDR2 reads SASEGT. This CDR3 reads CASKAVAGGNIQYF. The CDR3 DNA sequence: TGTGCCAGCAAAGCGGTAGCGGGGGGCAACATTCAGTACTTC.

This chain connects TRBV5-4 to TRBJ2-7; no definite D call. V was trimmed by 4 bases and J by 3 bases, leaving 14 bases between them. This CDR3 is 14 amino acids long. The germline CDR1 and CDR2 sequences are SGHNT and YYREEE (reference sequence). The CDR3: CASSPPGRIYEQYF. CDR3 coding DNA: TGTGCCAGCAGCCCGCCGGGTAGGATCTACGAGCAGTACTTC.

The chain is built from TRBV5-1 and TRBJ1-1, with D hard to call. Per germline, CDR1 SGHRS and CDR2 YFSETQ. The CDR3 is made up of 13 amino acids. V gave up 5 bases and J gave up 0 bases, with 8 bases separating them. This CDR3 reads CASRLALNTEAFF. The CDR3, as DNA: TGCGCCAGCAGACTAGCGTTGAACACTGAAGCTTTCTTT.

The rearrangement uses TRBV28 and TRBJ1-6; 7 nucleotides match TRBD1. From germline, CDR1 is MDHEN and CDR2 SYDVKM. The ends lost 6 bases at V and 10 bases at J; junction bases unmatched: 9. The CDR3 covers 14 residues. The CDR3 sequence is CASSLQGSGSPLHF. CDR3 nucleotide sequence: TGTGCCAGCAGCTTACAGGGGTCTGGGTCACCCCTCCACTTT.

This rearrangement joins TRBV21-1 to TRBJ1-6. TRBV21-1 is given as a pseudogene. The CDR3 extends over 18 amino acids. The CDR3 reads CASSKGVPLPFYNSPLHF. DNA for the CDR3: TGTGCCAGCAGCAAAGGCGTCCCTCTGCCGTTCTACAATTCACCCCTCCACTTT.

The chain employs TRBV4-1 and TRBJ2-4; 8 positions match TRBD1. Germline CDR1 MGHRA, CDR2 YSYEKL. J gave up 6 bases and V 4 bases, and 5 bases lay outside the gene matches. The CDR3 loop spans 14 amino acids. DNA for the CDR3: TGCGCCAGCAGCCCCTCGACAGGGGTAAACATTCAGTACTTC. This encodes CASSPSTGVNIQYF.

CDR3: CASSFQGNTEAFF. The CDR3, as DNA: TGTGCCAGCAGTTTCCAGGGCAACACTGAAGCTTTCTTT. The rearrangement uses TRBV28 and TRBJ1-1; D perhaps matches TRBD1 (5 bases). Germline CDR1 is MDHEN and CDR2 is SYDVKM. This CDR3 spans 13 amino acids. V gave up 3 bases and J gave up 2 bases, with 7 bases separating them.

V is TRBV21-1 and J is TRBJ2-7; whether TRBD2, the table's D call, matches the DNA was not checked. TRBV21-1 is noted as a pseudogene. There are 16 residues in the CDR3. For the CDR3, the DNA is TGTGCCAGCAGCAAACGTGGCGGGGGAGAATCCTACGAGCAGTACTTC. Its translation is CASSKRGGGESYEQYF.

V and J are TRBV7-9 and TRBJ1-2; 7 nucleotides agree with TRBD1. V was clipped by 6 bases and J by 0 bases; unmatched bases: 4. The germline CDR1 and CDR2 sequences are SEHNR and FQNEAQ (reference sequence). The CDR3 runs 14 residues. The CDR3 DNA follows: TGTGCCAGCAGAGCCGGGACAGCTAACTATGGCTACACCTTC. This gives the protein CASRAGTANYGYTF.

CDR3 protein: CASSWWGLYLPGYTF. CDR3 DNA sequence: TGTGCCAGCAGCTGGTGGGGCCTGTACCTTCCTGGCTACACCTTC. The chain couples TRBV7-9 to TRBJ1-2; possible D gene TRBD1, 5 bases. Trimming removed 4 bases at V and 7 bases at J, with 19 bases between. CDR1 is SEHNR and CDR2 is FQNEAQ in the germline V gene (reference sequence). The CDR3 covers 15 residues.

The genes are TRBV7-9 and TRBJ2-7; D is perhaps TRBD2 (7 bases). The CDR3 length is 16 residues. Germline V gene lookup returns CDR1 SEHNR and CDR2 FQNEAQ (reference sequence). V was pared by 2 bases and J by 5 bases, with 19 bases between. CDR3 sequence: CASSLYGGARGDEQYF. CDR3 nucleotide sequence: TGTGCCAGCAGCTTATATGGGGGGGCACGGGGAGACGAGCAGTACTTC.

The chain couples TRBV5-1 to TRBJ1-6; 11 positions match TRBD1. CDR1 and CDR2 (germline): SGHRS, YFSETQ. This CDR3 has 16 amino acids. Trimming removed 2 bases from V and 7 bases from J; junction bases left unmatched: 5. The CDR3 is CASSFARTGGNSPLHF. CDR3 in DNA: TGCGCCAGCAGCTTCGCCCGGACAGGGGGCAATTCACCCCTCCACTTT.

The CDR3 DNA follows: TGCGCCAGCAGCTCGGGGACAGGGGGCGAAGCTTTCTTT. Protein sequence: CASSSGTGGEAFF. This sequence joins TRBV5-1 and TRBJ1-1; 12 bases fit TRBD1. The length of the CDR3 is 13 residues. Germline V lookup: CDR1 SGHRS, CDR2 YFSETQ. V lost 3 bases and J lost 8; bases outside the gene matches: 2.

The chain carries TRBV13 and TRBJ2-6; 7 bases match TRBD1. Trimming took 5 bases from V and 0 from J; bases not matched to a gene: 7. Germline V gene sequence: CDR1 PRHDT, CDR2 FYEKMQ (reference sequence). This CDR3 region has 17 residues. The CDR3 sequence: CASSASGQTSGANVLTF. In nucleotides, the CDR3 is TGTGCCAGCAGCGCCTCGGGACAGACCTCTGGGGCCAACGTCCTGACTTTC.